This T cell receptor beta chain was obtained from a study of T cell repertoires in cytomegalovirus infection. Study summary: Shared public TCR beta signatures pointed to both CMV infection and a matching HLA type. Findings and limits, study-wide: Of the TCR beta families, the public ones yielded a cumulative frequency that identified carriers of CMV plus the relevant HLA. HLA-C-restricted CMV-specific TCR beta clonotypes were dominant in the ex vivo response.

CDR3 length: 14 amino acids. In germline, CDR1 is MDHEN, CDR2 SYDVKM. Deletions cut 3 bases from V and 0 bases from J, with 6 bases between. TCRdb passed the reads through MiXCR, listing each CDR3 protein once. The sample consists of roughly 230,000 distinct CDR3 sequences, 9% to 15% of them appearing once. Worth noting for this clonotype: Its specificity is unknown.

V and J are TRBV28 and TRBJ2-1; D not resolved. Sequencing used PBMCs. This receptor was identified in a human donor in good health (CMV status not recorded). Some clones in this sample may be carry-over from other donors' samples. This CDR3 is CASSFPSSYNEQFF. As DNA, the CDR3 is TGTGCCAGCAGTTTCCCCAGCTCCTACAATGAGCAGTTCTTC. Looking up the rest from reference TRBV28 and TRBJ2-1 gives the full variable domain: DVKVTQSSRYLVKRTGEKVFLECVQDMDHENMFWYRQDPGLGLRLIYFSYDVKMKEKGDIPEGYSVSREKKERFSLILESASTNQTSMYLCASSFPSSYNEQFFGPGTRLTVL.